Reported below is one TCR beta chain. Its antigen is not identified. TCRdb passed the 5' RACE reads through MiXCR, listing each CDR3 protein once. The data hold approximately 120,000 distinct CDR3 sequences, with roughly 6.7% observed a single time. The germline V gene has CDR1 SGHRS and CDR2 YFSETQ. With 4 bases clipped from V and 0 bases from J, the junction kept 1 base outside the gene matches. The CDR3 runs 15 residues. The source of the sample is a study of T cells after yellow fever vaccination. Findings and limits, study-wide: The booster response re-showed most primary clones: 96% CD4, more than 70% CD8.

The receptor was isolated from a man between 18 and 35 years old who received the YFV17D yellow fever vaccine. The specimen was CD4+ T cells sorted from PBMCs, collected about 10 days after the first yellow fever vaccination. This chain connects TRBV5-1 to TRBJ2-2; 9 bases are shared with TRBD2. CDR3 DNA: TGCGCCAGCAGCGGCGGGGGGGCGAACACCGGGGAGCTGTTTTTT. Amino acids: CASSGGGANTGELFF. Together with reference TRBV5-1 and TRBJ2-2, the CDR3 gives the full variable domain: KAGVTQTPRYLIKTRGQQVTLSCSPISGHRSVSWYQQTPGQGLQFLFEYFSETQRNKGNFPGRFSGRQFSNSRSEMNVSTLELGDSALYLCASSGGGANTGELFFGEGSRLTVL.